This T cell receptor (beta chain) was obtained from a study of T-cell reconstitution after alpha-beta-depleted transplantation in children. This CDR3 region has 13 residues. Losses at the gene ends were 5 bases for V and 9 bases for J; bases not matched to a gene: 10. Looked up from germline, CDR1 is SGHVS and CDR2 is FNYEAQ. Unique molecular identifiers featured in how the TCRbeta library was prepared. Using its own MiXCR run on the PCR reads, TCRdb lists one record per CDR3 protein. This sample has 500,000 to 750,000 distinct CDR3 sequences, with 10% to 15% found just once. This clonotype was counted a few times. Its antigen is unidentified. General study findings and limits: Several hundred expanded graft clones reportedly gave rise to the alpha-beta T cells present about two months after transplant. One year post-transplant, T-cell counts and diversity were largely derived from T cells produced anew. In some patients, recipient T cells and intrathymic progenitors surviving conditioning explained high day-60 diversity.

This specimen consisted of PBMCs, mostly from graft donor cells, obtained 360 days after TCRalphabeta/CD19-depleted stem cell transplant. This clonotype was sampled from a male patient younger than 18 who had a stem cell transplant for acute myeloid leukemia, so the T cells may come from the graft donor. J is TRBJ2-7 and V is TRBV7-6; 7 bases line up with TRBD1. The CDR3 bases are TGTGCCAGCAGCGATACAGGGGTGAGCGGGCAGTACTTC. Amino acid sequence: CASSDTGVSGQYF. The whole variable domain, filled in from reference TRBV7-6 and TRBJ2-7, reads GAGVSQSPRYKVTKRGQDVALRCDPISGHVSLYWYRQALGQGPEFLTYFNYEAQQDKSGLPNDRFSAERPEGSISTLTIQRTEQRDSAMYRCASSDTGVSGQYFGPGTRLTVT.